This entry concerns a single T cell receptor (beta chain). No antigen is known for it. Germline assignment: CDR1 MNHNY and CDR2 SVGAGI (reference sequence). The CDR3 sequence is 15 residues long. V shed 6 bases and J shed 5 bases, with 17 bases lying between them. This record belongs to a study of siplizumab effects on memory and regulatory T cells. The study's findings and limits: Sequences below about 10^-5 frequency were poorly captured. As a result, only a minor fraction of alloreactive clones mapped to unstimulated subsets. The apparent diversity of naive T cells exceeded that of memory cells, and naive T cells seemed to make a major contribution to the alloresponse.

Per-sample assaying covered 95,000 to 100,000 TCR templates. Clones were read by immunoSEQ multiplex PCR, and TCRdb kept only the in-frame ones, dropping some. The table has approximately 65,000 clones, less than 85% seen once; the top ten hold roughly 3.8%. The chain is built from TRBV6-6 and TRBJ2-1; a weak D match, TRBD2 (5 bases). The material sequenced was memory CD4+ T cells sorted from blood. The receptor was derived from a human donor in good health. Written as DNA, the CDR3 is TGTGCCAGCAGGCACGCGCGACTAACAGACAATGAGCAGTTCTTC. Encoded protein: CASRHARLTDNEQFF.